The 10 T cell receptor beta chains presented below share a single source sample, sequenced in a study of PD-1 blockade in mismatch repair-deficient tumors. The method was immunoSEQ multiplex PCR; TCRdb's version includes in-frame clones alone and lacks a portion of them. The sample consists of 95,000 to 150,000 clones, around 86% of them appearing once. The sequencing here drew on peripheral blood, taken 44 weeks after starting pembrolizumab. All receptors derive from an adult with mismatch repair-deficient cancer.

The chain employs TRBV5-5 and TRBJ1-2, with no clear D. The CDR3 extends over 15 amino acids. CDR1 is SGHKS, CDR2 YYEKEE, per germline (reference sequence). V lost 0 bases, J lost 2 bases, and 11 bases lay in between. The chain's CDR3 is CASSLVSGQNYGYTF. CDR3 in DNA: TGTGCCAGCAGCTTGGTCTCAGGCCAGAACTATGGCTACACCTTC.

The chain employs TRBV27 and TRBJ2-2; 9 bases align to TRBD2. The J segment lost 6 bases and the V segment lost 7 bases, leaving 12 bases of the junction unmatched. This CDR3 contains 16 residues. CDR1 is MNHEY, CDR2 SMNVEV, per germline (reference sequence). The CDR3 DNA is TGTGCCAGCATGCTTAGCGGGAGAGCGTGGGCCGGGGAGCTGTTTTTT. Its translation: CASMLSGRAWAGELFF.

The rearrangement links TRBV4-1 to TRBJ2-7; a possible D gene is TRBD2 (6 bases). The CDR3 is made up of 14 amino acids. Germline CDR1 and CDR2: MGHRA and YSYEKL. V was clipped by 4 bases and J by 4 bases, with 14 bases between them. The CDR3 DNA is TGCGCCAGCAGCCGCGGGGCTGAGAGGTACGAGCAGTACTTC. The encoded protein is CASSRGAERYEQYF.

J is TRBJ1-4 and V is TRBV4-3; no firm D call. Germline loops: CDR1 LGHNA, CDR2 YSLEER. The germline V and J ends were trimmed by 1 base and 8 bases, with 17 bases remaining between them. The CDR3 covers 16 residues. The CDR3 DNA is TGCGCCAGCAGCCAAGCGCAGCGGGTCGAGAGCGAAAAACTGTTTTTT. Residues: CASSQAQRVESEKLFF.

This clone was observed a handful of times. V gene TRBV6-5 combines with J gene TRBJ2-7; D possibly corresponds to TRBD2 (7 bases). Germline V gene lookup returns CDR1 MNHEY and CDR2 SVGAGI. The CDR3 is 15 residues long. The V gene lost 4 bases and the J gene lost 4 bases, with 17 bases spanning the gap. CDR3 amino acids: CASSSSGGTPYEQYF. CDR3 nucleotides: TGTGCCAGCAGTTCTTCCGGGGGGACACCTTACGAGCAGTACTTC.

V and J are TRBV7-9 and TRBJ2-1; 9 nucleotides agree with TRBD2. The germline V gene has CDR1 SEHNR and CDR2 FQNEAQ (reference sequence). V was clipped by 2 bases and J by 8 bases; unmatched bases: 10. This CDR3 spans 16 amino acids. The CDR3 nucleotides read TGTGCCAGCAGCTTAATGGCTAGCGGGACTAAGGATGAGCAGTTCTTC. It translates to CASSLMASGTKDEQFF.

The rearrangement uses TRBV29-1 and TRBJ2-1; the D gene is possibly TRBD2 (6 bases). The V gene's germline CDR1 is SQVTM and CDR2 ANQGSEA. Trimming shortened V by 4 bases and J by 4 bases, and 14 bases separated the two germline ends. CDR3 size: 14 residues. CDR3 in amino acids: CSVGTLATYNEQFF. CDR3 DNA: TGCAGCGTTGGTACTCTAGCGACATACAATGAGCAGTTCTTC.

V and J are TRBV6-6 and TRBJ1-1; TRBD1 matches 9 bases. Germline V lookup: CDR1 MNHNY, CDR2 SVGAGI (reference sequence). Losses at the gene ends were 7 bases for V and 0 bases for J; bases not matched to a gene: 9. There are 16 residues in the CDR3. This CDR3 reads CASKINRGQLNTEAFF. The DNA for the CDR3 is TGTGCCAGCAAAATAAACAGGGGGCAATTGAACACTGAAGCTTTCTTT.

The CDR3 is CASSALREGLWETQYF. CDR3 coding DNA: TGTGCCAGCAGCGCCCTGCGGGAGGGCCTTTGGGAGACCCAGTACTTC. This chain links TRBV11-2 with TRBJ2-5; TRBD2 matches 9 bases. Germline-derived CDR1 and CDR2 are SGHAT and FQNNGV. V was clipped by 5 bases and J by 5 bases; unmatched bases: 12. The CDR3 runs 16 residues.

This sequence joins TRBV30 and TRBJ2-1, with D tentatively TRBD2 (7 bases). The CDR3 length is 18 residues. CDR1 and CDR2 from the germline V gene are GTSNPN and SVGIG (reference sequence). The ends were cut back, 3 bases at V and 0 bases at J, with 21 bases in the middle. The CDR3 sequence is CAWSRVLGGGSSYNEQFF. CDR3 DNA sequence: TGTGCCTGGAGCAGGGTGCTGGGGGGCGGGAGCTCCTACAATGAGCAGTTCTTC.